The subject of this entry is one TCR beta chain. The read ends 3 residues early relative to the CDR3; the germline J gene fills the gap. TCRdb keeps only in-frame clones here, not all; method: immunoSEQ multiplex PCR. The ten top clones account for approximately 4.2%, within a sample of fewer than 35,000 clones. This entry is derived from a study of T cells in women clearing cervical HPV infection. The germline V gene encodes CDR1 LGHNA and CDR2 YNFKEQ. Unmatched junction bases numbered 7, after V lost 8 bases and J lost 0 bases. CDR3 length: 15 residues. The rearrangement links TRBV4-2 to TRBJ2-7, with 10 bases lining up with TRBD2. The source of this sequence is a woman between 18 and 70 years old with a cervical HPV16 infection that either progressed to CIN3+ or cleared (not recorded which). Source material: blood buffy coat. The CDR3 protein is CASGKTSGASYEQYF. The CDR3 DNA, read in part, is TGTGCCAGCGGTAAAACTAGCGGGGCCTCCTACGAG.